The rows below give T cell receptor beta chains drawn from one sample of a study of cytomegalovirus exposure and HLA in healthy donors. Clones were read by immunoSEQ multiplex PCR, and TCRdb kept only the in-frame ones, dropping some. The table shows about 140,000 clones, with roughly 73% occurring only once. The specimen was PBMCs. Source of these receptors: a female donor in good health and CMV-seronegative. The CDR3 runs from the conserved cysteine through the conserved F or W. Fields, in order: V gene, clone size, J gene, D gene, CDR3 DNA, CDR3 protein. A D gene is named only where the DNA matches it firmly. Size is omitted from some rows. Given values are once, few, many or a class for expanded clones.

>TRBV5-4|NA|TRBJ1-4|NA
TGTGCCAGCAGCTTGTGGAGGGCCACTATACCCGAAAAACTGTTTTTT
CASSLWRATIPEKLFF
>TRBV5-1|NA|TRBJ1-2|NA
TGCGCCAGCAGCTTGGGATGGGACATTGACTATGGCTACACCTTC
CASSLGWDIDYGYTF
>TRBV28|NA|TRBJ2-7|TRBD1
TGTGCCAGCAGTTCGCGGACAGGGTCCTCCTACGAGCAGTACTTC
CASSSRTGSSYEQYF
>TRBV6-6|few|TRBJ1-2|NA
TGTGCCAGCAGCTCAGGGACGGAGGGCTATGGCTACACCTTC
CASSSGTEGYGYTF
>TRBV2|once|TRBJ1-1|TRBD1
TGTGCCAGCAGTGATCCACAGGGGAGCACCACTGAAGCTTTCTTT
CASSDPQGSTTEAFF
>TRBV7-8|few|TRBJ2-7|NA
TGTGCCAGCAGCTTAGTCGCGTACTCCTACGAGCAGTACTTC
CASSLVAYSYEQYF
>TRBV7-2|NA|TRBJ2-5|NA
TGTGCCAGCTCCCCGGGGGTCCAAGAAACCCAGTACTTC
CASSPGVQETQYF
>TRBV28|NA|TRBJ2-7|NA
TGTGCCAGCAGTCCAGGGGACCTAAGTTACGAGCAGTACTTC
CASSPGDLSYEQYF
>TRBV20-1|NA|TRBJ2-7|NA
TGCAGTGCAGCGGACTCTCACGAGCAGTACTTC
CSAADSHEQYF
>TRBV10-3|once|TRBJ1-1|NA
TGTGCCATCAGTGATCTCAACACTGAAGCTTTCTTT
CAISDLNTEAFF
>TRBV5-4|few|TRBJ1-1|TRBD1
TGTGCCAGCGTGACAGGGCCTTTGAACACTGAAGCTTTCTTT
CASVTGPLNTEAFF
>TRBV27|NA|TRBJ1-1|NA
TGTGCCAGCAGTTTAGGTACGGTGAACACTGAAGCTTTCTTT
CASSLGTVNTEAFF
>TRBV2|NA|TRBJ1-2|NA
TGTGCCAGCAGTGGGCGGGGGGAGGGCTACACCTTC
CASSGRGEGYTF
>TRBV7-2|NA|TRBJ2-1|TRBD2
TGTGCCAGCAGCACCGGACTAGATCATGAGCAGTTCTTC
CASSTGLDHEQFF
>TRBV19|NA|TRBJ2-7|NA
TGTGCCAGTAGTATAAGGTTTGGGGAGGGGGACGGATCTCTCGGGCCACTTGTCGGGGAGTACTTC
CASSIRFGEGDGSLGPLVGEYF
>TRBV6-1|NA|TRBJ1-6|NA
TGTGCCAGCAGCCTCCACGGAGATAATTCACCCCTCCACTTT
CASSLHGDNSPLHF
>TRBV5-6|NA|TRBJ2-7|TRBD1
TGTGCCAGCAGCGTCAGGGGGCTTTTCTCCTACGAGCAGTACTTC
CASSVRGLFSYEQYF
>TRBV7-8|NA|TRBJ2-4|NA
TGTGCCAGCAGCTTAAGTCCGATGACGGGAGCCAAAAACATTCAGTACTTC
CASSLSPMTGAKNIQYF
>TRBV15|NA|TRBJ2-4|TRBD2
TGTGCCACCAGCAGCGAGGGACTAGCGGGAGGATGGGCCAAAAACATTCAGTACTTC
CATSSEGLAGGWAKNIQYF
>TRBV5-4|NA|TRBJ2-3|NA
TGTGCCAGCAGCTTGGATCTAGCGAGAACTAGCACAGATACGCAGTATTTT
CASSLDLARTSTDTQYF
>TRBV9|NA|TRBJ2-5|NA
TGTGCCAGCTCTTCAGGGAGGCCCGAAACCCAGTACTTC
CASSSGRPETQYF
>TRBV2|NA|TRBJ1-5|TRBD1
TGTGCCAGCAGCGGGGACAGGGATAGGCCTCAGCCCCAGCATTTT
CASSGDRDRPQPQHF
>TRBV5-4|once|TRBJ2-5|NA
TGTGCCAGCTCCCCCCCCGGGGGAGAGACCCAGTACTTC
CASSPPGGETQYF
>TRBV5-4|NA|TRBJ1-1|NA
TGTGCCAGCAGCTCAGGGGTCCTGGGGACTGAAGCTTTCTTT
CASSSGVLGTEAFF
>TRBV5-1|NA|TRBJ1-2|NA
TGCGCCAGCAGCGATACTCTCTATGGCTACACCTTC
CASSDTLYGYTF
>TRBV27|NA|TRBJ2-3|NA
TGTGCCAGCAGTCCCCGGAAGTTCGGGAGAACAGATACGCAGTATTTT
CASSPRKFGRTDTQYF
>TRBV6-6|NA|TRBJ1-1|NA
TGTGCCAGCAGTTACGATTGGGTAGAGGGTAAAGCTTTCTTT
CASSYDWVEGKAFF
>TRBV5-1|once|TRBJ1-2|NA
TGCGCCAGCAGCTTGGAATCAGCGCACCAATTCGGTGGCTACACCTTC
CASSLESAHQFGGYTF
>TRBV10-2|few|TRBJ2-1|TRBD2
TGCGCCAGCAGGGGGACTAGCGGGGGGGTATATGAGCAGTTCTTC
CASRGTSGGVYEQFF